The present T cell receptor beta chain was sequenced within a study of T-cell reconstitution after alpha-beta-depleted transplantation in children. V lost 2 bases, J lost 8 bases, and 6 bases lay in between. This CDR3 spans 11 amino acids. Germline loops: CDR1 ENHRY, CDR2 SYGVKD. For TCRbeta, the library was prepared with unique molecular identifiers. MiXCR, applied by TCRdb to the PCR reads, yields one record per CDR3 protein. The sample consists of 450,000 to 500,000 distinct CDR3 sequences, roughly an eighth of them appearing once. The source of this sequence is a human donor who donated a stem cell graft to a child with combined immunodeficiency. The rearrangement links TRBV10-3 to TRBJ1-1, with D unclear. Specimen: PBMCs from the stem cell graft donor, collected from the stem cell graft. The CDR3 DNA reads TGTGCCATCAGTGAGCACAAAGAAGCTTTCTTT. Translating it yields CAISEHKEAFF.